This T cell receptor (beta chain) was retrieved from a study of T cell responses to AZD1222 COVID-19 vaccine (dated by TCRdb to about 2021). The study in broad terms: A total of just over 230 trial participants underwent TCR sequencing, of whom about 200 had received two doses of AZD1222 and roughly 26 had received two doses of the MenACWY control vaccine. Trial participants were enrolled by age into subgroups of 18-55, 56-69 and 70-plus years, and 148, 28 and 57 TCR-sequenced participants, respectively, were included in these subgroups.

What the work shows at the level of the full study, not this receptor alone: Because no samples from the day 14 peak response were available, repertoires could be characterized only after the peak T cell response. In the small 56-69-year group, the increase in depth fell short of significance, most likely because of low power. Participants were mostly white British and included more females than males, and it was suggested by the authors that clonal diversity may have been underestimated. Conclusions about previously exposed vaccinees are limited, since just 5 or 6 AZD1222 recipients were seropositive for SARS-CoV-2 at baseline. The whole spike protein was spanned by vaccine-associated CD4 TCRs, and dominant responses were seen in regions 160-218 and 743-854. Epitopes outside the regions mutated in the B.1.351 and B.1.1.7 variants were reportedly recognized by nearly half of the unique spike-specific TCRs. Spike-specific TCR breadth and depth rose significantly after two AZD1222 doses compared with day 0 and with MenACWY recipients.

V and J lose 5 bases and 0 bases, and a span of 17 bases separates them. The germline V gene yields SGHTA for CDR1 and FQGNSA for CDR2. The CDR3 holds 16 amino acids from the cysteine to the phenylalanine. CDR3 DNA only is kept here, 48 bases in frame from base 1. The intended sense of this specimen's time point label: about 28 days (+/-7) after the second vaccine dose. Because spike-specific TCR depth and breadth did not differ between the two schedules, AZD1222 recipients who got a second dose at roughly 4 weeks were pooled with those who got a second dose at roughly 12 weeks. Samples from vaccinated people were obtained from the UK trials COV001 and COV002, which included a single-blind randomized controlled phase 2/3 trial of AZD1222 (ChAdOx1 nCoV-19) in healthy adults. For TCRbeta chain sequencing, PBMC samples from trial participants were taken at day 0 and at day 28 after the second dose.

The CDR3 regions of human TCRbeta chains were subjected to immunosequencing. Regarding the original processing steps: Repertoire TCRs were checked for matches against a reference library of SARS-CoV-2-specific TCRs that had been generated using the MIRA antigen-specificity platform. Breadth meant the fraction of unique TCRs that were SARS-CoV-2-associated, whereas depth meant the fraction of total T cells that were SARS-CoV-2-associated. Using the MIRA data, every spike-specific TCR was mapped to the spike region that the TCR reacted to and assigned to either a CD4 or a CD8 class. Log10-transformed breadth and depth values were compared by one-way ANOVA with Sidak's multiple comparisons tests. TCRdb retrieved this table from immuneACCESS and kept in-frame rearrangements only. Not all clones are present; in checked studies, unresolved V genes account for under half, and no reason is known for the remainder. From that table come the V and J calls and clone size; the DNA was used to work out D and trimming. The sample records around 150,000 clones, roughly 90% of which are singletons. Approximately 3.4% of the sample is in the top ten clones.

With respect to this clone: Its specific antigen is unknown. No base qualities exist here, and no much larger clone lies one base off it.

Recombination joined TRBV7-2 with TRBJ2-7; a weak D assignment points to TRBD2 (6 bases agree). The receptor was derived from an adult who received the AZD1222 COVID-19 vaccine. The starting material was peripheral blood, obtained 28 days after the second AZD1222 dose. The DNA is as follows: TGTGCCAGCAGCCCCCCCTATAGCGGATCCTCCTACGAGCAGTACTTC. Its coded protein is CASSPPYSGSSYEQYF.